This record covers a single T cell receptor beta chain. The CDR3 is 16 amino acids. The V gene end was trimmed by 4 bases and the J gene end by 7 bases; junction bases not matched to a gene: 12. Germline values: CDR1 SGHTA, CDR2 FQGNSA. Authors' data handling: Amplification with reference gene primers provided the estimates of nucleated cell counts. Some clones are missing from TCRdb's copy, which holds only in-frame ones; the method was immunoSEQ multiplex PCR. Clone size and the V and J calls come from that table; the DNA yielded D and trimming. Of about 140,000 clones listed, about 84% are singletons. This sample is part of a study of blood T cell repertoires in COVID-19. Turning to the study itself: The United States, Italy and Spain supplied acute and convalescent COVID-19 samples. T cells, B-cell-depleted T cells, or PBMCs provided the cDNA or gDNA that served as material.

The chain combines TRBV7-2 with TRBJ2-5, with 10 bases matching TRBD2. Source material: peripheral blood. This receptor was obtained from a human donor in a cohort sampled during active COVID-19. CDR3 amino acids: CASSYFSSGGGGTQYF. The CDR3 DNA follows: TGTGCCAGCAGCTACTTCTCTAGCGGGGGAGGGGGGACCCAGTACTTC.